Described below is a single T cell receptor beta chain sequence and its context. As yet, its antigen is unknown. A marrow graft followed busulfan-fludarabine conditioning, with cyclophosphamide on days +3 and +4. Libraries were prepared by immunoSEQ multiplex PCR; TCRdb keeps only in-frame clonotypes and omits some of them. The sample consists of 10,000 to 13,000 clones, roughly nine tenths of them appearing once. This record comes from a study of T cells after posttransplantation cyclophosphamide. CDR3 length: 18 residues. Germline V gives CDR1 SGHVS, CDR2 FQNEAQ. V lost 2 bases and J lost 0; bases outside the gene matches: 10. Study-wide points: Donor-recipient repertoire similarity was low at 1-2 months, rising over year one.

V gene TRBV7-8 combines with J gene TRBJ1-5, with 7 bases that match TRBD1. The material was CD4+ T cells sorted from PBMCs, obtained after allogeneic stem cell transplant with posttransplant cyclophosphamide. The receptor was derived from a male patient between 25 and 39 years old who received an allogeneic stem cell transplant from a related donor, was CMV-positive, and had acute GVHD only. Some T cells may be supplied by the graft donor. CDR3 sequence: CASSLRDRRISSNQPQHF. The CDR3 DNA sequence: TGTGCCAGCAGCTTACGGGACAGACGTATTAGTAGCAATCAGCCCCAGCATTTT. Full variable domain (remainder filled in from reference TRBV7-8 and TRBJ1-5): GAGVSQSPRYKVAKRGQDVALRCDPISGHVSLFWYQQALGQGPEFLTYFQNEAQLDKSGLPSDRFFAERPEGSVSTLKIQRTQQEDSAVYLCASSLRDRRISSNQPQHFGDGTRLSIL.